This paragraph reports one T cell receptor (beta chain). This entry is derived from a study of blood T cell repertoires in COVID-19. As for the study in general: The United States, Italy and Spain were the sources of the acute and convalescent COVID-19 samples. The analysed material was cDNA or gDNA that came from T cells, B-cell-depleted T cells, or PBMCs.

Trimming took 3 bases from V and 2 from J, leaving 12 bases between them. The V gene's germline CDR1 is GTSNPN and CDR2 SVGIG (reference sequence). CDR3 length: 14 amino acids. Source study methods: The assay estimated nucleated cells by amplifying reference gene primers. Repertoires were generated with immunoSEQ multiplex PCR, while TCRdb's copy carries only in-frame clones and drops some. Clone size and the V and J calls come from that table; the DNA yielded D and trimming. The data contain 250,000 or so clones, 84% of them seen just once; the ten biggest clones take up around 4%. The sequenced sample consisted of peripheral blood. The V and J genes are TRBV30 and TRBJ2-3; the D gene is possibly TRBD2 (5 bases). The clonotype originates from a man aged 55 to 70 with acute or convalescent COVID-19. The DNA for the CDR3 is TGTGCCTGGAGCGACTATTTTTCCACAGATACGCAGTATTTT. This sequence encodes CAWSDYFSTDTQYF.